This T cell receptor beta chain was retrieved from a study of post-analysis software for immune sequencing data. This clonotype has more than one count but fewer than ten. The antigen is unknown. Study observations and caveats: Samples prepared in the same batch strongly co-clustered by F measure. Compared with controls, patients showed significantly lower normalized Chao1 diversity. Patients carried a few TRBV segments more frequently than controls did, and TRBV5-6, TRBV5-1 and TRBV20-1 were among them.

cDNA libraries for TCR beta contained unique molecular identifiers. TCRdb independently ran MiXCR on the PCR reads; one entry per CDR3 protein. The sample has around 700,000 distinct CDR3 sequences; approximately 59% are singletons. The V gene lost 6 bases and the J gene lost 6 bases, with 17 bases spanning the gap. The CDR3 sequence is 13 residues long. CDR1 is SQVTM, CDR2 ANQGSEA, per germline. The chain recombines TRBV29-1 with TRBJ1-2, with no clear D. The clonotype comes from a girl aged 2-10 years with multiple sclerosis. The sample was blood. The CDR3 DNA sequence: TGCAGCGTCCGGCTGGGTACGGACCATGGCTACACCTTC. Protein: CSVRLGTDHGYTF. The variable domain in full, with the rest retrieved from reference TRBV29-1 and TRBJ1-2, is SAVISQKPSRDICQRGTSLTIQCQVDSQVTMMFWYRQQPGQSLTLIATANQGSEATYESGFVIDKFPISRPNLTFSTLTVSNMSPEDSSIYLCSVRLGTDHGYTFGSGTRLTVV.